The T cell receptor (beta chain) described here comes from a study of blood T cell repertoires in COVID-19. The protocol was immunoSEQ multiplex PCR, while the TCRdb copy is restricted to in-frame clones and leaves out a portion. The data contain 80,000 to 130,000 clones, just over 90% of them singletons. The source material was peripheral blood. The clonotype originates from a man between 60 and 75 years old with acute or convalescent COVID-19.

The DNA of the CDR3 is TGCGCCAGCAGCTGGACAGGGCCCGGGGAGCTGTTTTTT. It codes for CASSWTGPGELFF. This rearrangement joins TRBV5-1 to TRBJ2-2; TRBD1 matches 8 bases. Trimming cost V 3 bases and J 6 bases; bases outside gene matches: 1. Per the germline V gene, CDR1 is SGHRS and CDR2 is YFSETQ. The CDR3 is made up of 13 amino acids.